The 8 T cell receptor beta chains reported below all come from one sample, sequenced in a study of T cells in Graves' hyperthyroidism and ophthalmopathy. TCR beta CDR3 regions were amplified from RNA transcripts. The HTBI set primed first-round TCR CDR3 RT-PCR. TCRdb reanalysed the multiplex PCR reads using MiXCR and keeps one entry per CDR3 protein. The sample lists nearly 750,000 distinct CDR3 sequences, about 35% occurring once. Sequencing was done on a sample of blood. These receptors came from a woman in her forties with Graves' hyperthyroidism.

The V gene is TRBV7-2, the J gene TRBJ1-2, with D perhaps matching TRBD1 (6 bases). The CDR3 has 16 residues. Germline CDR1 SGHTA, CDR2 FQGNSA. The V gene lost 6 bases and the J gene lost 3 bases, with 20 bases spanning the gap. Here the CDR3 DNA reads TGTGCCAGCAGTGCAAGGAGGGAGGGGGACGACTATGGCTACACCTTC. This gives the protein CASSARREGDDYGYTF.

In its sample, this clonotype was seen many times. V usage is TRBV7-2 and J usage is TRBJ1-2; D might be TRBD1 (6 bases). The V gene's germline CDR1 is SGHTA and CDR2 FQGNSA. Trimming shortened V by 5 bases and J by 10 bases, and 14 bases separated the two germline ends. The CDR3 runs 12 residues. The CDR3 loop is CASSPTGSTYTF. For the CDR3, the DNA is TGTGCCAGCAGCCCAACAGGGTCGACCTACACCTTC. The entire variable domain, with the rest obtained from reference TRBV7-2 and TRBJ1-2, is as follows: GAGVSQSPSNKVTEKGKDVELRCDPISGHTALYWYRQSLGQGLEFLIYFQGNSAPDKSGLPSDRFSAERTGGSVSTLTIQRTQQEDSAVYLCASSPTGSTYTFGSGTRLTVV.

In its sample, this clonotype was seen many times. The chain employs TRBV5-1 and TRBJ2-7; maybe TRBD1 (6 bases). V was trimmed by 1 base and J by 2 bases, leaving 10 bases between them. The CDR3 is 14 amino acids. The germline V gene encodes CDR1 SGHRS and CDR2 YFSETQ. The CDR3 protein is CASSLTGNTYEQYF. CDR3 sequence (DNA): TGCGCCAGCAGCTTGACAGGGAACACCTACGAGCAGTACTTC.

As concerns this clonotype: Given the absence of the conserved phenylalanine or tryptophan at the CDR3 end, a read error is likely. This sequence joins TRBV4-3 and TRBJ1-6; D uncertain. V gave up 0 bases and J gave up 0 bases, with 3 bases separating them. The CDR3 length is 15 residues. Germline CDR1 and CDR2: LGHNA and YSLEER. CDR3 sequence (DNA): TGCGCCAGCAGCCAAGATAGCTCCTATAATTCACCCCTCCACCTT. Residues: CASSQDSSYNSPLHL.

This clonotype was counted many times. The chain combines TRBV24-1 with TRBJ1-1, with D hard to call. This CDR3 contains 11 residues. CDR1 is KGHDR, CDR2 SFDVKD, per germline. V lost 3 bases and J lost 7, with 5 bases in between. CDR3 amino acids: CATSDGVEAFF. The CDR3 DNA follows: TGTGCCACCAGTGATGGGGTTGAAGCTTTCTTT.

This clonotype was counted ten times or more. The rearrangement links TRBV10-3 to TRBJ1-6, with D unresolved. With 4 bases removed from V and 7 bases from J, the gap between germline ends came to 11 bases. The CDR3 extends over 14 amino acids. CDR1 and CDR2 from the germline V gene are ENHRY and SYGVKD. Here the CDR3 DNA reads TGTGCCATCAGTGCGGTTTCCCAAAATTCACCCCTCCACTTT. Protein sequence: CAISAVSQNSPLHF.

Turning to this clonotype: It may be a read error: a sequence one base away is much more abundant. The genes are TRBV6-6 and TRBJ1-1; TRBD1 agrees at 8 bases. Germline V gene sequence: CDR1 MNHNY, CDR2 SVGAGI (reference sequence). This CDR3 region has 12 residues. CDR3 loop: CASSYQGQEAIF. The CDR3 coding sequence is TGTGCCAGCAGTTACCAGGGACAGGAAGCTATCTTT.

This clonotype appeared once. Because it lacks the conserved phenylalanine or tryptophan at the end, this CDR3 is likely a read error. The rearrangement uses TRBV4-3 and TRBJ1-2, with 9 bases fitting TRBD1. The CDR3 is made up of 16 amino acids. Losses at the gene ends were 1 base for V and 8 bases for J; bases not matched to a gene: 11. In germline, CDR1 is LGHNA, CDR2 YSLEER. The CDR3 region is CASSQGEDRGGRGYTL. The CDR3 region has the DNA TGCGCCAGCAGCCAAGGAGAGGACAGGGGAGGACGCGGCTACACCCTC.